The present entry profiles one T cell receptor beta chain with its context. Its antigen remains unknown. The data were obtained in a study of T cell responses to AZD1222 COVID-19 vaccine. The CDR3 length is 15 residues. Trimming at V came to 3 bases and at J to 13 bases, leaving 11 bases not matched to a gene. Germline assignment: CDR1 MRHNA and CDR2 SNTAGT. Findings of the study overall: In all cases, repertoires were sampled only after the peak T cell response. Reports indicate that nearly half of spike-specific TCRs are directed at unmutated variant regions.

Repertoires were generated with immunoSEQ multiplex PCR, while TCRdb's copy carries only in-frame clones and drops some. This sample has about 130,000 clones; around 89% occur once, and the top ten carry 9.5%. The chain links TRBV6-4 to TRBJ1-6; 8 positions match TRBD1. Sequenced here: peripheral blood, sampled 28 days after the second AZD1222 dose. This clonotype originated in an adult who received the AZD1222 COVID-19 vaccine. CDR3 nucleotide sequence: TGTGCCAGCAGTGATGGGGAACAGGGGGTTGCTCCCCTCCACTTT. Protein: CASSDGEQGVAPLHF.